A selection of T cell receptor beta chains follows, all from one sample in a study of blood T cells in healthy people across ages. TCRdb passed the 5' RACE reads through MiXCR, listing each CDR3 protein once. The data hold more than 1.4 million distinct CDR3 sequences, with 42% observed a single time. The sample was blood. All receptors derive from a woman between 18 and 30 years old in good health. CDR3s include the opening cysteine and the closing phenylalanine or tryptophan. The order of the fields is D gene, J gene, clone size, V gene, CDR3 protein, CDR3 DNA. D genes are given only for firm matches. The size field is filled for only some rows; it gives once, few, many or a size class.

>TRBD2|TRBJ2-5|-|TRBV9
CASSVGTSGGETQYF
TGTGCCAGCAGCGTTGGGACTAGCGGGGGAGAGACCCAGTACTTC
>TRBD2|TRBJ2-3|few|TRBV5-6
CASSFSGTSGGASTDTQYF
TGTGCCAGCAGCTTCTCCGGGACTAGCGGGGGGGCCTCCACAGATACGCAGTATTTT
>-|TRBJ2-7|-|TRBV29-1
CSVGWPMLGSEQYF
TGCAGCGTTGGATGGCCGATGTTGGGTTCCGAGCAGTACTTC
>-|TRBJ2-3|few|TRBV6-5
CATKLQRTSTDTQYF
TGTGCCACCAAGTTACAGCGTACTAGCACAGATACGCAGTATTTT
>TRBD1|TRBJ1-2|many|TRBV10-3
CAISEPGDSPGYTF
TGTGCCATCAGTGAGCCCGGGGACAGTCCCGGCTACACCTTC
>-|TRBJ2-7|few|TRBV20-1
CSARPTVYEQYF
TGCAGTGCTAGACCGACGGTCTACGAGCAGTACTTC
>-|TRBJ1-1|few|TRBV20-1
CSATTPDTEAFF
TGCAGTGCTACCACCCCGGACACTGAAGCTTTCTTT
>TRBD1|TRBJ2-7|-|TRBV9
CASSVGQGGTYEQYF
TGTGCCAGCAGCGTGGGACAGGGGGGGACCTACGAGCAGTACTTC
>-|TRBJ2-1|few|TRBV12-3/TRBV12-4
CASSQRGGSSYNEQFF
TGTGCCAGCAGTCAGAGGGGGGGGAGCTCCTACAATGAGCAGTTCTTC
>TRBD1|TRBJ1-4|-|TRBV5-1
CASSDSGTGSEKLFF
TGCGCCAGCAGCGACTCTGGGACAGGGAGTGAAAAACTGTTTTTT
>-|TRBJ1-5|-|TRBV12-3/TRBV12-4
CATGVSNQPQHF
TGTGCCACGGGGGTTTCGAATCAGCCCCAGCATTTT
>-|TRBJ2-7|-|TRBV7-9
CASSPQQSSSYEQYF
TGTGCCAGCAGCCCCCAACAGAGCAGCTCCTACGAGCAGTACTTC
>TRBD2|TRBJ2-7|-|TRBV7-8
CASSLGLAGDFYEQYF
TGTGCCAGCAGCTTGGGGCTAGCGGGAGACTTTTACGAGCAGTACTTC
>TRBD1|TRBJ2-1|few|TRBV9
CASSADYRDRADNEQFF
TGTGCCAGCAGCGCTGATTACCGGGACAGGGCTGACAATGAGCAGTTCTTT
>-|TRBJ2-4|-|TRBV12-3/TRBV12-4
CASSVGIDKNIQYF
TGTGCCAGCAGTGTAGGCATCGACAAAAACATTCAGTACTTC
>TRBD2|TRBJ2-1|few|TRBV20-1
CSADSGRAYNEQFF
TGCAGTGCTGATAGCGGGAGGGCCTACAATGAGCAGTTCTTC
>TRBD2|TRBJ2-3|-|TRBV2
CASSIRRGAGGSTDTQYF
TGTGCCAGCAGTATCCGCAGGGGAGCGGGGGGAAGCACAGATACGCAGTATTTT
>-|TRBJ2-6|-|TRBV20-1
CSAVRYRESSGANVLTF
TGCAGTGCTGTGAGATACAGGGAGAGCTCTGGGGCCAACGTCCTGACTTTC
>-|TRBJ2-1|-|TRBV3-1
CASSQRGYEQFF
TGTGCCAGCAGCCAAAGGGGATACGAGCAGTTCTTC
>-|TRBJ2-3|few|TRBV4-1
CASSQVPGTSTDTQYF
TGCGCCAGCAGCCAAGTTCCAGGAACAAGCACAGATACGCAGTATTTT
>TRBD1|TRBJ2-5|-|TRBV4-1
CASQAGGSAETQYF
TGCGCCAGCCAGGCAGGGGGCTCTGCGGAGACCCAGTACTTC
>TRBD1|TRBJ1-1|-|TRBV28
CASSSMTGVRAFF
TGTGCCAGCAGTTCCATGACAGGGGTTAGGGCTTTCTTT
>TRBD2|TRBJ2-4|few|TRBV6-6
CASGQAGGLKNIQYF
TGTGCCAGCGGGCAGGCGGGGGGCCTCAAAAACATTCAGTACTTC
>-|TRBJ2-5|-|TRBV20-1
CSAPLRGEAGETQYF
TGCAGTGCTCCCCTAAGGGGGGAGGCGGGAGAGACCCAGTACTTC
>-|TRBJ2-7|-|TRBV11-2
CASSPGDFFSYNEQYF
TGTGCCAGCAGCCCAGGGGACTTTTTCTCCTACAATGAGCAGTACTTC
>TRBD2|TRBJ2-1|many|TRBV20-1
CSARGYGSGGGNEQFF
TGCAGTGCTAGAGGTTATGGGAGCGGGGGGGGGAATGAGCAGTTCTTC
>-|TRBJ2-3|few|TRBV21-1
CASSKGGDHTDTQYF
TGTGCCAGCAGCAAAGGCGGAGACCACACAGATACGCAGTATTTT
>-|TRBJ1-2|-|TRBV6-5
CASSYSRSGQGAYGYTF
TGTGCCAGCAGTTATTCTAGGAGCGGGCAGGGTGCCTATGGCTACACCTTC
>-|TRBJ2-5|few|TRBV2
CASSEGYGKETQYF
TGTGCCAGCAGTGAGGGGTACGGTAAGGAGACCCAGTACTTC
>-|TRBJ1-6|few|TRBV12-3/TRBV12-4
CASSSHAVRNSPLHF
TGTGCCAGCAGCTCACATGCGGTTCGAAATTCACCCCTCCACTTT
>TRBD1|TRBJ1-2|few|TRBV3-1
CASSQDGGQTNYGYTF
TGTGCCAGCAGCCAAGACGGGGGACAGACTAACTATGGCTACACCTTC
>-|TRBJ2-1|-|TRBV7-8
CASSLIPEEQFF
TGTGCCAGCAGCTTAATCCCCGAGGAGCAGTTCTTC
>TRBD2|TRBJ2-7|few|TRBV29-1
CSVASGSAASTKQYF
TGCAGCGTTGCTAGCGGGAGCGCTGCGAGTACGAAACAGTACTTC
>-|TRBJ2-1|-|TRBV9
CASTQGLNNEQFF
TGTGCCAGCACTCAGGGACTTAACAATGAGCAGTTCTTC
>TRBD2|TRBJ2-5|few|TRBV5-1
CASSRIGGLETQYF
TGCGCCAGCAGCCGGATCGGGGGGTTGGAGACCCAGTACTTC
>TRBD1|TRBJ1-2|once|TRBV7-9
CASSPPGTGTVNYGYTF
TGTGCCAGCAGCCCACCCGGGACAGGGACAGTTAACTATGGCTACACCTTC
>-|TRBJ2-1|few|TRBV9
CASSVGVDNEQFF
TGTGCCAGCAGCGTAGGAGTTGACAATGAGCAGTTCTTC
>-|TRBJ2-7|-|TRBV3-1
CASSPAGVPEQYF
TGTGCCAGCAGCCCCGCCGGGGTCCCCGAGCAGTACTTC
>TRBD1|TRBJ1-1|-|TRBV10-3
CAISDPRSRTGGNTEAFF
TGTGCCATCAGTGATCCCAGATCACGGACAGGGGGAAACACTGAAGCTTTCTTT
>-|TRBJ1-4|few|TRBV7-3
CASRPSGSTAFNEKLFF
TGTGCCAGCAGGCCGTCTGGTAGCACGGCCTTTAATGAAAAACTGTTTTTT
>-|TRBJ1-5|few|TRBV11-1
CASSGGQDQPQHF
TGTGCCAGCAGCGGGGGGCAGGATCAGCCCCAGCATTTT
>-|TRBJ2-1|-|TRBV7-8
CASSFYTMGSYNEQFF
TGTGCCAGCAGCTTTTATACAATGGGGTCCTACAATGAGCAGTTCTTC
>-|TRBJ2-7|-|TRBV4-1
CASSQEPGRASDEQYF
TGCGCCAGCAGCCAAGAACCGGGCAGGGCTAGCGACGAGCAGTACTTC
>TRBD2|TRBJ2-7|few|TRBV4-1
CASREVSGRSTYEQYF
TGCGCCAGCAGGGAAGTTAGCGGGAGGTCCACCTACGAGCAGTACTTC
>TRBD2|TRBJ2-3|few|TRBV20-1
CSALGTSDFPTDTQYF
TGCAGTGCTCTCGGGACTAGCGACTTCCCCACAGATACGCAGTATTTT
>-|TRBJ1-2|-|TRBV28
CASSKQALLYGYTF
TGTGCCAGCAGTAAGCAGGCTCTACTTTATGGCTACACCTTC
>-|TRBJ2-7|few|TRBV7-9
CASSLVSSTGEQYF
TGTGCCAGCAGCTTAGTCAGTTCTACGGGCGAGCAGTACTTC
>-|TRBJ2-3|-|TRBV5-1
CASSRWAGPADTQYF
TGCGCCAGCAGCCGTTGGGCGGGTCCCGCAGATACGCAGTATTTT